These 7 T cell receptor beta chains were sequenced from one sample in a study of CD8 T cells in ankylosing spondylitis. A single record per CDR3 protein comes from TCRdb applying MiXCR to the 5' RACE reads. Here the sample spans 120,000 to 150,000 distinct CDR3 sequences, approximately 8.4% being singletons. The sequenced sample was synovial fluid, either unsorted or a sorted T cell fraction (not recorded which). The origin of the receptors is a male donor with ankylosing spondylitis.

There are a few counts of this clonotype. The chain has TRBV7-2 and TRBJ2-5, with 15 bases aligning to TRBD2. The CDR3 extends over 14 amino acids. V was pared by 5 bases and J by 7 bases, with 2 bases of the junction left unmatched. Germline V gene lookup returns CDR1 SGHTA and CDR2 FQGNSA. In DNA form, the CDR3 reads TGTGCCAGCAGCCCGGGACTAGCGGGAGGGACCCAGTACTTC. Its translation is CASSPGLAGGTQYF.

This clonotype showed up just a few times. V and J are TRBV12-3 or TRBV12-4 and TRBJ2-5; D ambiguous. Trimming took off 5 bases at V and 5 bases at J, with 18 bases between the two ends. The CDR3 sequence is 15 residues long. CDR3 amino acids: CASSPSRAEEETQYF. The CDR3 DNA sequence: TGTGCCAGCAGTCCTTCTAGGGCCGAGGAGGAGACCCAGTACTTC.

This clonotype occurred many times. This chain connects TRBV7-8 to TRBJ2-1; D might be TRBD1 or TRBD2, each matching 5 bases. CDR3 length equals 12 residues. The germline V gene encodes CDR1 SGHVS and CDR2 FQNEAQ. Deletions cut 1 base from V and 15 bases from J, with 13 bases between. CDR3 DNA: TGTGCCAGCAGCTTAGTTGGGGGAAGACGGTTCTTC. Translated, it gives CASSLVGGRRFF. Filled out from reference TRBV7-8 and TRBJ2-1, the complete variable domain reads GAGVSQSPRYKVAKRGQDVALRCDPISGHVSLFWYQQALGQGPEFLTYFQNEAQLDKSGLPSDRFFAERPEGSVSTLKIQRTQQEDSAVYLCASSLVGGRRFFGPGTRLTVL.

This chain links TRBV11-1 with TRBJ2-2; 7 bases agree with TRBD1. With 5 bases clipped from V and 7 bases from J, the junction kept 10 bases outside the gene matches. CDR1 SGHAT and CDR2 FQDESV come from the germline V gene (reference sequence). The CDR3 covers 15 residues. The CDR3 here is CASSVNRGLGGELFF. In DNA form, the CDR3 reads TGTGCCAGCAGCGTAAACAGGGGCCTCGGCGGGGAGCTGTTTTTT.

This clonotype was seen a few times. The chain uses TRBV10-3 and TRBJ2-6, with 7 bases fitting TRBD1. The CDR3 runs 15 residues. Germline values: CDR1 ENHRY, CDR2 SYGVKD. V shed 0 bases, J shed 6 bases, and the junction held 2 bases outside the gene matches. CDR3 bases: TGTGCCATCAGTGAGTCGACAGGGAAGGCCAACGTCCTGACTTTC. Its translation is CAISESTGKANVLTF.

This clonotype has more than one count but fewer than ten. The rearrangement uses TRBV14 and TRBJ1-2; maybe TRBD1 (6 bases). Germline lookup yields CDR1 SGHDN and CDR2 FVKESK. V was shortened by 4 bases and J by 7 bases, with 13 bases between the two germline ends. CDR3 size: 13 residues. The CDR3 protein is CASSPWGAGGYTF. CDR3 nucleotides: TGTGCCAGCAGCCCCTGGGGGGCCGGTGGCTACACCTTC.

The chain uses TRBV11-2 and TRBJ2-1; D ambiguous. Germline CDR1 is SGHAT and CDR2 is FQNNGV. The CDR3 runs to 14 residues. V dropped 1 base and J dropped 4 bases, with 8 bases sitting between them. CDR3 region: CASSLAATYNEQFF. CDR3 DNA sequence: TGTGCCAGCAGCTTAGCGGCTACTTACAATGAGCAGTTCTTC.